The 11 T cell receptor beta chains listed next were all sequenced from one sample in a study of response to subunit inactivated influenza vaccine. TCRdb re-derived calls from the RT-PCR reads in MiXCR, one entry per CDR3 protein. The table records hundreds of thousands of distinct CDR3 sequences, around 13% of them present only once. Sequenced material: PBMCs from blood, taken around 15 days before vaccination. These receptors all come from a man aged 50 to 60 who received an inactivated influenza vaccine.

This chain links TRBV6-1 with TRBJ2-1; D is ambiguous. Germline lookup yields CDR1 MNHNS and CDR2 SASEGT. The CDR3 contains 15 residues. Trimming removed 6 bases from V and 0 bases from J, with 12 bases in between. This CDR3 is CASRLGSSSYNEQFF. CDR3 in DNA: TGTGCCAGCAGGCTGGGGTCTAGCTCCTACAATGAGCAGTTCTTC.

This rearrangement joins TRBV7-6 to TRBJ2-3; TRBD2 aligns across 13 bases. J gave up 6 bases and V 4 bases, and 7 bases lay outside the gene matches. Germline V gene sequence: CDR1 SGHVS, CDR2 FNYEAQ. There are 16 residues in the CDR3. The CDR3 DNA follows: TGTGCCAGCAGCTCCCCCGGGACTAGCGGGGAGGATACGCAGTATTTT. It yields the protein CASSSPGTSGEDTQYF.

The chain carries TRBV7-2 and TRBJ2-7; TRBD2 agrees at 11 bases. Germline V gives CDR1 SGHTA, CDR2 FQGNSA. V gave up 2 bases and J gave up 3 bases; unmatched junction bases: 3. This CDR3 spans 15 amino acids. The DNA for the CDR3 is TGTGCCAGCAGCTTATACGGGACTAGCGGCTACGAGCAGTACTTC. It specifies CASSLYGTSGYEQYF.

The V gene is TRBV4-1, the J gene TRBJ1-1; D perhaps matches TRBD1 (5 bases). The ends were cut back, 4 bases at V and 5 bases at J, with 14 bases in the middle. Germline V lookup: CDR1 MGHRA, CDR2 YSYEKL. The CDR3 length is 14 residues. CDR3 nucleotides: TGCGCCAGCAGCCGGGACCCGGTAGGGACTGAAGCTTTCTTT. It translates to CASSRDPVGTEAFF.

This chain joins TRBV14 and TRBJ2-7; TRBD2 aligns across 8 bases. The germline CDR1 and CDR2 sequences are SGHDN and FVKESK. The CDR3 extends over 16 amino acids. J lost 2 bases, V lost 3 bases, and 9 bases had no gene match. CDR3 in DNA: TGTGCCAGCAGCCACTCACTAGCGGTTCAGCCCTACGAGCAGTACTTC. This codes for CASSHSLAVQPYEQYF.

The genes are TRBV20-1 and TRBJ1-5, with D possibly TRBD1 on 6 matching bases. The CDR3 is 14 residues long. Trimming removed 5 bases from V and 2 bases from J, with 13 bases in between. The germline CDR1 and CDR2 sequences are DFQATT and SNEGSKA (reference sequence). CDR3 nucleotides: TGCAGTGCTCCCCCGGGGGCCGGCAATCAGCCCCAGCATTTT. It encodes CSAPPGAGNQPQHF.

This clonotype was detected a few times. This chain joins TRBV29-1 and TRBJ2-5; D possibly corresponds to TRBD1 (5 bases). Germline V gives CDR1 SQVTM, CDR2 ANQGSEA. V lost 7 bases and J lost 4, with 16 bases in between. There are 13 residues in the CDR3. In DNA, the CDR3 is TGCAGCGCCCAGGACACTTGGGGAGAGACCCAGTACTTC. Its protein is CSAQDTWGETQYF.

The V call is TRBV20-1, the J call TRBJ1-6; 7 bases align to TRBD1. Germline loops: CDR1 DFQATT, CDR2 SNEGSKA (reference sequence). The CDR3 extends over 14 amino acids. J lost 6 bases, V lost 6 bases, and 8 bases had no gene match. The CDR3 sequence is CSARGTASNSPLHF. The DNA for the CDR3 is TGCAGTGCGCGGGGGACAGCGAGTAATTCACCCCTCCACTTT.

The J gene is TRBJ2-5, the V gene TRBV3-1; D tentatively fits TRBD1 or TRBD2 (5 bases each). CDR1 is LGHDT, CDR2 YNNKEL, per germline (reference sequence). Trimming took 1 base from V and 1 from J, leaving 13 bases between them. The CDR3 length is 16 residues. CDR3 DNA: TGTGCCAGCAGCCAAGGGGACCAATCCTTCCAAGAGACCCAGTACTTC. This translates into CASSQGDQSFQETQYF.

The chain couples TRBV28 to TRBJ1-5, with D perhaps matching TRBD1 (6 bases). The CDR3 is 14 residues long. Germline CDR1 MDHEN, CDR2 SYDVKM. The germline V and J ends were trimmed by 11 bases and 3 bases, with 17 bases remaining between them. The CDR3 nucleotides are TGTGCCTCCCGCTCAGGACAGATCAATCAGCCCCAGCATTTT. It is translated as CASRSGQINQPQHF. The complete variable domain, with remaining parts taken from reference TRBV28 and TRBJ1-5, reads DVKVTQSSRYLVKRTGEKVFLECVQDMDHENMFWYRQDPGLGLRLIYFSYDVKMKEKGDIPEGYSVSREKKERFSLILESASTNQTSMYLCASRSGQINQPQHFGDGTRLSIL.

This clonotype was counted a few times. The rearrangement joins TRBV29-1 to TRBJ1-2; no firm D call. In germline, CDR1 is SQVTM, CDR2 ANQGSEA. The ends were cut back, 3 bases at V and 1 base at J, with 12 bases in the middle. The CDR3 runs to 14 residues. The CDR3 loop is CSVELPAINYGYTF. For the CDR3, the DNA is TGCAGCGTTGAGTTACCGGCAATTAACTATGGCTACACCTTC.